The 10 T cell receptor beta chains presented below share a single source sample, sequenced in a study of T cell clones after liver transplantation. Measured with immunoSEQ multiplex PCR; TCRdb has only the in-frame clones, and not every one. The table has 65,000 to 95,000 clones, 80% seen once; the top ten hold 0.6%. Sequences were derived from CD4+ T cells from blood, sampled before liver transplant. The receptors here all came from a human donor who received a liver transplant.

In nucleotides, the CDR3 is TGTGCCAGCAGCCAAGTTTACGGGAGTCAGCCCCAGCATTTT. Protein sequence: CASSQVYGSQPQHF. The chain links TRBV16 to TRBJ1-5; D is unresolved. Per germline, CDR1 KGHSY and CDR2 FQNENV. Trimming cost V 2 bases and J 6 bases, with 11 bases left between them. The CDR3 runs 14 residues.

V and J are TRBV6-5 and TRBJ1-2; unclear D gene. V lost 0 bases and J 6 bases, leaving 11 bases between the germline ends. The CDR3 loop spans 14 amino acids. The V gene's germline CDR1 is MNHEY and CDR2 SVGAGI. In nucleotides, the CDR3 is TGTGCCAGCAGTTACTCGAGGTACAGCCATGGCTACACCTTC. It yields the protein CASSYSRYSHGYTF.

The chain employs TRBV2 and TRBJ2-1; a weak D match, TRBD1 (5 bases). The V gene lost 4 bases and the J gene lost 6 bases, with 13 bases spanning the gap. Germline lookup yields CDR1 SNHLY and CDR2 FYNNEI. CDR3 length equals 14 residues. This CDR3 reads CASSVLVTANEQFF. DNA for the CDR3: TGTGCCAGCAGTGTTCTGGTGACAGCCAATGAGCAGTTCTTC. The entire variable domain, with the rest obtained from reference TRBV2 and TRBJ2-1, is as follows: EPEVTQTPSHQVTQMGQEVILRCVPISNHLYFYWYRQILGQKVEFLVSFYNNEISEKSEIFDDQFSVERPDGSNFTLKIRSTKLEDSAMYFCASSVLVTANEQFFGPGTRLTVL.

V and J are TRBV5-1 and TRBJ2-7, with TRBD2 identical over 13 bases. The CDR3 consists of 15 residues. The V gene end was trimmed by 4 bases and the J gene end by 3 bases; junction bases not matched to a gene: 4. Germline lookup yields CDR1 SGHRS and CDR2 YFSETQ. Here the CDR3 DNA reads TGCGCCAGCAGCCGACTAGCGGGAGGCCTCTACGAGCAGTACTTC. It translates to CASSRLAGGLYEQYF.

The rearrangement links TRBV19 to TRBJ2-2, with 7 positions matching TRBD1. Germline V gene data show CDR1 as LNHDA and CDR2 as SQIVND (reference sequence). Trimming at V came to 5 bases and at J to 5 bases, leaving 2 bases not matched to a gene. The CDR3 consists of 13 residues. CDR3 region: CASSRDSTGELFF. The CDR3 DNA reads as TGTGCCAGTAGTCGGGACAGTACCGGGGAGCTGTTTTTT.

The J gene is TRBJ2-7, the V gene TRBV7-9; 12 bases line up with TRBD2. Trimming took 10 bases from V and 2 from J; bases not matched to a gene: 3. Per the germline V gene, CDR1 is SEHNR and CDR2 is FQNEAQ (reference sequence). This CDR3 spans 13 amino acids. DNA of the CDR3: TGTGCCACCTCTAGCGGGAGGGCCTACGAGCAGTACTTC. Translating gives CATSSGRAYEQYF. The full variable domain, with the rest looked up from reference TRBV7-9 and TRBJ2-7, is DTGVSQNPRHKITKRGQNVTFRCDPISEHNRLYWYRQTLGQGPEFLTYFQNEAQLEKSRLLSDRFSAERPKGSFSTLEIQRTEQGDSAMYLCATSSGRAYEQYFGPGTRLTVT.

The chain recombines TRBV9 with TRBJ2-1; 7 nucleotides agree with TRBD2. The ends lost 0 bases at V and 7 bases at J; junction bases unmatched: 7. The CDR3 spans 15 residues. Germline CDR1 and CDR2: SGDLS and YYNGEE. Here the CDR3 reads CASSVVAGEYNEQFF. In DNA form, the CDR3 reads TGTGCCAGCAGCGTAGTTGCGGGAGAGTATAATGAGCAGTTCTTC.

The rearrangement links TRBV18 to TRBJ2-5; 7 nucleotides line up with TRBD2. V trimming: 4 bases; J trimming: 5 bases; junction bases outside the gene matches: 7. There are 14 residues in the CDR3. CDR1 KGHSH and CDR2 LQKENI come from the germline V gene. In DNA form, the CDR3 reads TGTGCCAGCTCACAATCGTCCGGGGGGGAGACCCAGTACTTC. Translated, it gives CASSQSSGGETQYF.

The genes are TRBV7-9 and TRBJ1-5; D gene unclear. Deletions cut 0 bases from V and 2 bases from J, with 8 bases between. The CDR3 has 15 residues. The germline CDR1 and CDR2 sequences are SEHNR and FQNEAQ (reference sequence). CDR3 amino acids: CASSLAAGGNQPQHF. The DNA of the CDR3 is TGTGCCAGCAGCTTAGCGGCCGGGGGCAATCAGCCCCAGCATTTT.

The rearrangement uses TRBV4-2 and TRBJ2-5; 9 nucleotides line up with TRBD2. Germline CDR1 LGHNA, CDR2 YNFKEQ. The CDR3 has 15 residues. Trimming took 4 bases from V and 4 from J; bases not matched to a gene: 7. Here the CDR3 reads CASSRTGLARETQYF. Here the CDR3 DNA reads TGTGCCAGCAGCCGAACGGGACTAGCACGAGAGACCCAGTACTTC.